A single sample is the source of the 4 T cell receptor beta chains below, sequenced in a study of blood T cells in healthy people across ages. Using a J-beta primer mix together with a sample-barcoded 5' primer, a second PCR was run for roughly 6 to 12 cycles. Each CDR3 protein is one row after TCRdb ran MiXCR on the 5' RACE reads. This table has 800,000 to 900,000 distinct CDR3 sequences, approximately 67% appearing once. Sequencing used blood. Receptors were obtained from a man in his thirties or forties in good health.

V gene TRBV25-1 combines with J gene TRBJ2-5; D call uncertain. Trimming cost V 3 bases and J 11 bases, with 10 bases left between them. The CDR3 has 11 amino acids. Germline V gene lookup returns CDR1 MGHDK and CDR2 SYGVNS. The CDR3 spells CASSEASEQYF. The CDR3 DNA sequence: TGTGCCAGCAGTGAGGCTAGTGAGCAGTACTTC.

The chain carries TRBV18 and TRBJ2-7; 8 bases are a match to TRBD1. Germline V lookup: CDR1 KGHSH, CDR2 LQKENI. There are 15 residues in the CDR3. Unmatched junction bases numbered 4, after V lost 2 bases and J lost 1 base. The CDR3 nucleotides are TGTGCCAGCTCACCATTCGACAGGGGATCCTACGAGCAGTACTTC. Its translation: CASSPFDRGSYEQYF. Full variable domain (rest looked up from reference TRBV18 and TRBJ2-7): NAGVMQNPRHLVRRRGQEARLRCSPMKGHSHVYWYRQLPEEGLKFMVYLQKENIIDESGMPKERFSAEFPKEGPSILRIQQVVRGDSAAYFCASSPFDRGSYEQYFGPGTRLTVT.

This rearrangement joins TRBV15 to TRBJ2-4; the D gene is possibly TRBD1 (6 bases). The J call may not be correct, given that the DNA end is closer to TRBJ2-7. Germline lookup yields CDR1 LNHNV and CDR2 YYDKDF (reference sequence). The CDR3 is made up of 15 amino acids. The CDR3 region has the DNA TGTGCCACCAGCAGAGACCAGTCAGGGGCCAACGAGCAGTACTTC. Protein product: CATSRDQSGANEQYF.

V is TRBV10-3 and J is TRBJ2-1; 9 positions agree with TRBD1. CDR3 size: 17 residues. With V trimmed by 4 bases and J by 2 bases, 9 bases remained unmatched. Germline CDR1 ENHRY, CDR2 SYGVKD. The CDR3 reads CAISGRDTGGTYNEQFF. DNA of the CDR3: TGTGCCATCAGTGGACGCGATACAGGGGGCACCTACAATGAGCAGTTCTTC.